Listed below are T cell receptor beta chains from one sample, sequenced in a study of PD-1 blockade in mismatch repair-deficient tumors. Profiling relied on immunoSEQ multiplex PCR, and the TCRdb table lists in-frame clones only, not all of them. The sample records roughly 120,000 clones, 60% to 85% being singletons. This specimen was peripheral blood, taken about 60 weeks after starting pembrolizumab. These receptors were collected from an adult with mismatch repair-deficient cancer. Both conserved end residues are part of each CDR3. The D gene is left open where the match is weak. The size of a clone is reported for some rows only, either as once, few or many, or as a class for expanded clones.

V gene: TRBV2; J gene: TRBJ1-3; D gene: -; clone size: -; CDR3 protein: CASSEGRISGNTIYF; CDR3 DNA: TGTGCCAGCAGTGAGGGCAGGATCTCTGGAAACACCATATATTTT
V gene: TRBV7-8; J gene: TRBJ2-1; D gene: -; clone size: -; CDR3 protein: CASSSPYAGPYNEQFF; CDR3 DNA: TGTGCCAGCAGCTCTCCCTATGCGGGACCCTACAATGAGCAGTTCTTC
V gene: TRBV5-1; J gene: TRBJ2-5; D gene: -; clone size: -; CDR3 protein: CASSLGVKPQETQYF; CDR3 DNA: TGCGCCAGCAGCTTGGGGGTCAAGCCACAAGAGACCCAGTACTTC
V gene: TRBV21-1; J gene: TRBJ2-1; D gene: -; clone size: -; CDR3 protein: CASSSLASGSKADEQFF; CDR3 DNA: TGTGCCAGCAGTTCATTAGCTAGCGGGAGCAAAGCGGATGAGCAGTTCTTC
V gene: TRBV11-2; J gene: TRBJ2-7; D gene: -; clone size: -; CDR3 protein: CASSFLGPPTFSYEQYF; CDR3 DNA: TGTGCCAGCAGCTTTTTAGGTCCGCCGACTTTCTCCTACGAGCAGTACTTC
V gene: TRBV10-3; J gene: TRBJ2-3; D gene: -; clone size: -; CDR3 protein: CAMASDPSTDTQYF; CDR3 DNA: TGTGCCATGGCTTCCGACCCTAGCACAGATACGCAGTATTTT
V gene: TRBV11-2; J gene: TRBJ1-4; D gene: TRBD1; clone size: -; CDR3 protein: CASSWGQRVGEKLFF; CDR3 DNA: TGTGCCAGCAGCTGGGGACAGCGGGTCGGAGAAAAACTGTTTTTT
V gene: TRBV19; J gene: TRBJ2-7; D gene: -; clone size: -; CDR3 protein: CASSFPDNPTYEQYF; CDR3 DNA: TGTGCCAGTAGTTTTCCGGACAACCCCACCTACGAGCAGTACTTC
V gene: TRBV7-2; J gene: TRBJ2-7; D gene: TRBD1; clone size: -; CDR3 protein: CASSRQGAFSSYEQYF; CDR3 DNA: TGTGCCAGCAGCCGACAGGGGGCATTTTCTTCCTACGAGCAGTACTTC
V gene: TRBV7-2; J gene: TRBJ1-5; D gene: -; clone size: -; CDR3 protein: CASSLVSGGNQPQHF; CDR3 DNA: TGTGCCAGCAGCCTAGTTTCGGGTGGAAATCAGCCCCAGCATTTT
V gene: TRBV27; J gene: TRBJ2-5; D gene: -; clone size: -; CDR3 protein: CASSFQYQETQYF; CDR3 DNA: TGTGCCAGCAGTTTCCAGTACCAAGAGACCCAGTACTTC
V gene: TRBV18; J gene: TRBJ1-2; D gene: -; clone size: -; CDR3 protein: CASSPGPGFYGYTF; CDR3 DNA: TGTGCCAGCTCACCAGGTCCGGGCTTCTATGGCTACACCTTC
V gene: TRBV19; J gene: TRBJ2-3; D gene: TRBD1; clone size: -; CDR3 protein: CASSSYTAGTGGPDTQYF; CDR3 DNA: TGTGCCAGTAGCAGCTATACGGCCGGGACAGGGGGTCCAGATACGCAGTATTTT
V gene: TRBV19; J gene: TRBJ2-7; D gene: -; clone size: -; CDR3 protein: CASSSKYNRDGNFYEQYF; CDR3 DNA: TGTGCCAGTAGTAGTAAGTATAACCGGGACGGTAACTTCTACGAGCAGTACTTC
V gene: TRBV7-3; J gene: TRBJ2-5; D gene: -; clone size: -; CDR3 protein: CASSLVREETQYF; CDR3 DNA: TGTGCCAGCAGCTTAGTCAGGGAAGAGACCCAGTACTTC
V gene: TRBV7-2; J gene: TRBJ2-3; D gene: -; clone size: -; CDR3 protein: CASRNRVVSTDTQYF; CDR3 DNA: TGTGCCAGCAGAAACAGGGTGGTTAGCACAGATACGCAGTATTTT
V gene: TRBV2; J gene: TRBJ2-7; D gene: -; clone size: once; CDR3 protein: CASSVLPASEQYF; CDR3 DNA: TGTGCCAGCAGTGTCCTGCCAGCCTCCGAGCAGTACTTC
V gene: TRBV18; J gene: TRBJ2-5; D gene: TRBD1; clone size: -; CDR3 protein: CASSLGQGIQETQYF; CDR3 DNA: TGTGCCAGCTCGCTGGGACAGGGTATTCAAGAGACCCAGTACTTC
V gene: TRBV15; J gene: TRBJ2-1; D gene: -; clone size: -; CDR3 protein: CATSRDFGSYEQFF; CDR3 DNA: TGTGCCACCAGCAGAGATTTCGGGAGCTATGAGCAGTTCTTC
V gene: TRBV10-3; J gene: TRBJ1-1; D gene: -; clone size: -; CDR3 protein: CAIGENTEAFF; CDR3 DNA: TGTGCCATCGGCGAGAACACTGAAGCTTTCTTT
V gene: TRBV21-1; J gene: TRBJ2-7; D gene: -; clone size: few; CDR3 protein: CASSIGQGICEQYF; CDR3 DNA: TGTGCCAGCAGCATTGGACAGGGAATCTGCGAGCAGTACTTC
V gene: TRBV30; J gene: TRBJ2-1; D gene: -; clone size: -; CDR3 protein: CAWSVPLPGGPFF; CDR3 DNA: TGTGCCTGGAGTGTACCCCTACCTGGGGGCCCGTTCTTC
V gene: TRBV7-9; J gene: TRBJ2-5; D gene: -; clone size: -; CDR3 protein: CASSLGGSQETQYF; CDR3 DNA: TGTGCCAGCAGCTTAGGAGGCTCCCAAGAGACCCAGTACTTC